A single sample gave rise to the 10 T cell receptor beta chains below, sequenced in a study of PD-L1 blockade in urothelial cancer. Sequenced by immunoSEQ multiplex PCR; TCRdb stores in-frame clones only, minus some. The sample lists tens of thousands of clones, less than 90% occurring once. Here the sequenced sample was PBMCs, taken around atezolizumab (anti-PD-L1) treatment. The receptors derive from a man between 70 and 80 years old with urothelial cancer.

The V gene is TRBV30, the J gene TRBJ1-3, with TRBD1 identical over 7 bases. Germline V gene sequence: CDR1 GTSNPN, CDR2 SVGIG (reference sequence). V dropped 0 bases and J dropped 7; count of bases not matched to a gene: 3. The CDR3 runs to 13 residues. This CDR3 is CAWSVVQGNTIYF. The DNA of the CDR3 is TGTGCCTGGAGTGTTGTACAGGGGAACACCATATATTTT.

This clone has a single count. V and J are TRBV5-1 and TRBJ2-5; 8 bases are a match to TRBD2. The CDR3 is 14 amino acids. V trimming: 5 bases; J trimming: 5 bases; junction bases outside the gene matches: 8. Germline V gene data show CDR1 as SGHRS and CDR2 as YFSETQ. CDR3 sequence (DNA): TGCGCCAGCAGGGAAGCGGGAGACCGTGAGACCCAGTACTTC. Its translation: CASREAGDRETQYF.

The CDR3 loop reads CAWRPGLAGGQYF. CDR3 nucleotide sequence: TGTGCCTGGAGGCCGGGACTAGCGGGGGGCCAATACTTC. J is TRBJ2-5 and V is TRBV30; 15 bases line up with TRBD2. V dropped 3 bases and J dropped 14; count of bases not matched to a gene: 7. The germline CDR1 and CDR2 sequences are GTSNPN and SVGIG (reference sequence). This CDR3 is built from 13 residues. The full variable domain, completed using reference TRBV30 and TRBJ2-5, is SQTIHQWPATLVQPVGSPLSLECTVEGTSNPNLYWYRQAAGRGLQLLFYSVGIGQISSEVPQNLSASRPQDRQFILSSKKLLLSDSGFYLCAWRPGLAGGQYFGPGTRLLVL.

This clone showed up just once. This chain joins TRBV5-4 and TRBJ2-7; 8 nucleotides agree with TRBD2. Germline V CDR1 and CDR2: SGHNT, YYREEE (reference sequence). The length of the CDR3 is 15 residues. The J segment lost 3 bases and the V segment lost 0 bases, leaving 5 bases of the junction unmatched. CDR3 in DNA: TGTGCCAGCAGCTTGGGGCTAGCGGGCCTCTACGAGCAGTACTTC. Translation: CASSLGLAGLYEQYF. Supplemented by reference TRBV5-4 and TRBJ2-7, the full variable domain reads ETGVTQSPTHLIKTRGQQVTLRCSSQSGHNTVSWYQQALGQGPQFIFQYYREEENGRGNFPPRFSGLQFPNYSSELNVNALELDDSALYLCASSLGLAGLYEQYFGPGTRLTVT.

This chain links TRBV2 with TRBJ1-2; 7 bases align to TRBD1. CDR3 length: 13 amino acids. Per the germline V gene, CDR1 is SNHLY and CDR2 is FYNNEI. Losses at the gene ends were 6 bases for V and 6 bases for J; bases not matched to a gene: 7. For the CDR3, the DNA is TGTGCCAGCAGCGTTGTCAGGGGGAATGGCTACACCTTC. Its translation: CASSVVRGNGYTF.

The chain has TRBV5-8 and TRBJ2-3; D may be TRBD1 (5 bases). CDR3 length: 15 residues. V was trimmed by 3 bases and J by 0 bases, leaving 11 bases between them. Germline-derived CDR1 and CDR2 are SGHTS and YDEGEE. CDR3 bases: TGTGCCAGCAGCTGGGGCGGTGAGAGCACAGATACGCAGTATTTT. This codes for CASSWGGESTDTQYF.

The CDR3 nucleotides are TGTGCCAGCAGTTTGGGTAGCGGGAGTAACGAGCAGTACTTC. The encoded protein is CASSLGSGSNEQYF. The V call is TRBV28, the J call TRBJ2-7; 9 nucleotides align to TRBD2. With 3 bases clipped from V and 5 bases from J, the junction kept 5 bases outside the gene matches. The CDR3 is 14 residues long. Germline values: CDR1 MDHEN, CDR2 SYDVKM.

The CDR3: CASSYSISGNTQYF. The CDR3 region has the DNA TGTGCCAGCAGTTACTCGATTTCCGGTAATACGCAGTATTTT. The rearrangement links TRBV6-6 to TRBJ2-3, with D uncertain. The CDR3 length is 14 residues. Trimming pared 0 bases from V and 7 bases from J, leaving 11 bases between. Germline CDR1 reads MNHNY; CDR2 reads SVGAGI (reference sequence).

CDR3 protein: CASSVPGSPILEAFF. CDR3 DNA sequence: TGTGCCAGTAGTGTCCCGGGATCCCCAATACTGGAAGCTTTCTTT. V usage is TRBV19 and J usage is TRBJ1-1; no firm D call. The V and J ends lost 5 bases and 8 bases respectively, with 21 bases between them. The germline V gene has CDR1 LNHDA and CDR2 SQIVND (reference sequence). This CDR3 comprises 15 residues.

The chain uses TRBV5-1 and TRBJ2-5, with 16 bases lining up with TRBD2. The CDR3 spans 16 residues. Losses at the gene ends were 4 bases for V and 4 bases for J; bases not matched to a gene: 4. Germline-derived CDR1 and CDR2 are SGHRS and YFSETQ. The CDR3 loop is CASSAGTSGRVETQYF. Here the CDR3 DNA reads TGCGCCAGCAGCGCTGGGACTAGCGGGAGGGTAGAGACCCAGTACTTC.